The rows below give T cell receptor beta chains drawn from one sample of a study of OX40 agonist ivuxolimab in advanced cancers. The method was immunoSEQ multiplex PCR; TCRdb's version includes in-frame clones alone and lacks a portion of them. Of tens of thousands of clones detected, just over 90% appear once; the ten largest clones hold roughly an eighth. The source material was CD4+ or CD8+ T cells sorted from blood, sampled in a trial of the OX40 agonist ivuxolimab. The source of these receptors is an adult with an advanced solid tumor such as melanoma, head and neck, liver or kidney cancer. The CDR3 runs from the conserved cysteine through the conserved F or W. Each record gives: V gene, J gene, clone size, D gene, CDR3 protein, CDR3 DNA. A D gene is named only where the DNA matches it firmly. Rows give clone size only sometimes, using once, few, many, or a class for an expanded clone.

TRBV27	TRBJ2-5	.	TRBD2	CASSSRTSGETQYF	TGTGCCAGCAGTTCCCGGACTAGCGGGGAGACCCAGTACTTC
TRBV10-1	TRBJ2-1	once	TRBD2	CASSGERGNNEQFF	TGCGCCAGCAGTGGTGAGCGGGGCAACAATGAGCAGTTCTTC
TRBV4-1	TRBJ2-7	.	TRBD1	CASSQHGTGTYEQYF	TGCGCCAGCAGCCAACACGGGACAGGGACCTACGAGCAGTACTTC
TRBV5-5	TRBJ2-7	.	.	CASSWSSPQEEQYF	TGTGCCAGCAGCTGGTCTAGCCCCCAGGAGGAGCAGTACTTC
TRBV15	TRBJ2-2	.	.	CATSREGQARRGFGELFF	TGTGCCACCAGCAGAGAAGGACAGGCCAGGCGGGGTTTCGGGGAGCTGTTTTTT
TRBV5-6	TRBJ2-2	once	TRBD2	CASSLSETSSGELFF	TGTGCCAGCAGCTTGTCCGAGACTAGCTCCGGGGAGCTGTTTTTT
TRBV4-2	TRBJ2-1	.	TRBD2	CASSYTPTSGLYNEQFF	TGTGCCAGCAGCTATACCCCGACTAGCGGACTCTACAATGAGCAGTTCTTC
TRBV19	TRBJ2-1	.	.	CASSFSGNEQFF	TGTGCCAGTAGTTTTAGCGGCAATGAGCAGTTCTTC
TRBV9	TRBJ2-1	.	TRBD2	CASSEGASGSSDEQFF	TGTGCCAGCAGCGAGGGGGCTAGCGGGAGTTCCGATGAGCAGTTCTTC
TRBV7-9	TRBJ1-4	.	TRBD1	CASSLGDRVEKLFF	TGTGCCAGCAGCTTAGGTGACAGGGTCGAAAAACTGTTTTTT
TRBV25-1	TRBJ2-2	.	.	CASSDRGETGELFF	TGTGCCAGCAGTGACAGGGGCGAGACCGGGGAGCTGTTTTTT
TRBV5-4	TRBJ2-1	.	TRBD2	CASRSSGVRANEQFF	TGTGCCAGCAGGAGCAGCGGGGTCCGCGCCAATGAGCAGTTCTTC
TRBV6-4	TRBJ2-1	.	TRBD2	CASSGTSGGEQFF	TGTGCCAGCAGTGGGACTAGCGGCGGTGAGCAGTTCTTC
TRBV4-1	TRBJ2-3	.	TRBD2	CASSQILAGARDTQYF	TGCGCCAGCAGCCAAATCCTAGCGGGGGCCAGAGATACGCAGTATTTT
TRBV14	TRBJ2-1	.	.	CASSQEGQVFNEQFF	TGTGCCAGCAGCCAAGAAGGGCAGGTCTTCAATGAGCAGTTCTTC
TRBV7-3	TRBJ2-3	.	.	CASSQGPDTDTQYF	TGTGCCAGCAGTCAGGGGCCGGACACAGATACGCAGTATTTT
TRBV27	TRBJ2-5	.	TRBD2	CASRPGLAGEYQETQYF	TGTGCCAGCAGGCCGGGACTAGCGGGGGAGTACCAAGAGACCCAGTACTTC
TRBV28	TRBJ1-6	.	.	CASRDGSPLHF	TGTGCCAGCAGGGACGGTTCACCCCTCCACTTT
TRBV29-1	TRBJ2-7	.	TRBD1	CSVGGTGLSYEQYF	TGCAGCGTCGGCGGGACAGGACTATCCTACGAGCAGTACTTC
TRBV7-2	TRBJ2-7	.	.	CASSLSVFPEQYF	TGTGCCAGCAGCTTATCGGTTTTTCCGGAGCAGTACTTC
TRBV6-5	TRBJ1-2	.	TRBD1	CASSYGTELPDGYTF	TGTGCCAGCAGTTACGGGACAGAACTACCCGATGGCTACACCTTC
TRBV2	TRBJ2-3	.	TRBD2	CASSEIAGGPPDTQYF	TGTGCCAGCAGTGAAATAGCGGGAGGGCCCCCAGATACGCAGTATTTT
TRBV30	TRBJ2-7	.	.	CAWSGDNGEQYF	TGTGCCTGGAGTGGGGACAATGGCGAGCAGTACTTC
TRBV21-1	TRBJ1-5	.	.	CASGLIPQPQHF	TGTGCCAGCGGGCTTATACCTCAGCCCCAGCATTTT
TRBV9	TRBJ1-1	.	.	CASSSGLEAFF	TGTGCCAGCAGCTCAGGGTTGGAAGCTTTCTTT
TRBV9	TRBJ2-1	.	TRBD1	CASSVRRDRGRNEQFF	TGTGCCAGCAGCGTCCGAAGGGACAGGGGAAGGAATGAGCAGTTCTTC
TRBV2	TRBJ1-5	.	.	CASSDEGTTLNQPQHF	TGTGCCAGCAGTGATGAGGGGACAACCCTCAATCAGCCCCAGCATTTT
TRBV7-9	TRBJ1-2	.	TRBD1	CASSSTLQGAGGYTF	TGTGCCAGCAGCTCAACTTTACAGGGGGCCGGTGGCTACACCTTC
TRBV29-1	TRBJ1-2	.	.	CSVPTGYGYTF	TGCAGCGTTCCGACAGGCTATGGCTACACCTTC
TRBV28	TRBJ2-7	.	TRBD1	CASSFGTGLGEQYF	TGTGCCAGCAGTTTCGGGACAGGGTTAGGCGAGCAGTACTTC
TRBV2	TRBJ2-7	.	.	CASRDTRGYEQYF	TGTGCCAGCCGGGACACCCGTGGGTACGAGCAGTACTTC
TRBV4-3	TRBJ1-5	.	.	CASSPSEGSQPQHF	TGCGCCAGCAGCCCCTCGGAGGGGAGTCAGCCCCAGCATTTT
TRBV28	TRBJ2-1	.	.	CASSLSDGSYNEQFF	TGTGCCAGCAGTTTATCGGACGGATCCTACAATGAGCAGTTCTTC
TRBV27	TRBJ1-6	.	.	CASSPINSPLHF	TGTGCCAGCAGTCCCATAAATTCACCCCTCCACTTT
TRBV27	TRBJ2-3	.	TRBD1	CASTSGTGRDTQYF	TGTGCCAGCACCTCCGGGACAGGTAGAGATACGCAGTATTTT
TRBV9	TRBJ1-2	.	.	CASSEGGLGWGANGYTF	TGTGCCAGCAGCGAGGGAGGCTTGGGTTGGGGGGCAAATGGCTACACCTTC
TRBV6-6	TRBJ1-2	.	TRBD1	CASSYSIDRGGYGYTF	TGTGCCAGCAGTTACTCGATCGACAGGGGAGGTTATGGCTACACCTTC
TRBV7-8	TRBJ1-4	.	TRBD1	CASSRTGAATNEKLFF	TGTGCCAGCAGCCGAACAGGGGCGGCGACTAATGAAAAACTGTTTTTT
TRBV6-5	TRBJ2-5	.	TRBD2	CASSYAPGLKETQYF	TGTGCCAGCAGTTACGCGCCGGGACTAAAGGAGACCCAGTACTTC
TRBV7-2	TRBJ2-1	.	TRBD2	CASSFRAAGVYNEQFF	TGTGCCAGCAGCTTCCGGGCAGCGGGAGTCTACAATGAGCAGTTCTTC
TRBV6-1	TRBJ2-1	.	TRBD2	CASSGGGRNEQFF	TGTGCCAGCAGTGGGGGGGGACGGAATGAGCAGTTCTTC
TRBV7-2	TRBJ2-7	.	.	CASSLDWRDHSYEQYF	TGTGCCAGCAGCTTAGATTGGAGGGACCACAGCTACGAGCAGTACTTC
TRBV28	TRBJ2-7	.	.	CASQGPPSYEQYF	TGTGCCAGCCAAGGGCCTCCTTCCTACGAGCAGTACTTC
TRBV27	TRBJ2-1	once	TRBD2	CASSLSSGGFYNEQFF	TGTGCCAGCAGTTTATCGTCGGGGGGGTTCTACAATGAGCAGTTCTTC
TRBV12-5	TRBJ2-4	.	TRBD1	CASGLVGTGGSQAKNIQYF	TGTGCTAGTGGTTTGGTAGGGACAGGGGGGTCTCAGGCCAAAAACATTCAGTACTTC
TRBV4-1	TRBJ2-7	.	.	CASSHGTYSYEQYF	TGCGCCAGCAGCCACGGGACTTACTCCTACGAGCAGTACTTC
TRBV5-4	TRBJ1-3	once	.	CASSLGVGRGNTIYF	TGTGCCAGCAGCTTGGGAGTAGGGCGCGGAAACACCATATATTTT
TRBV7-9	TRBJ1-2	.	.	CASSPTGRRVGVNYGYTF	TGTGCCAGCAGCCCTACAGGGAGGCGGGTCGGAGTTAACTATGGCTACACCTTC
TRBV27	TRBJ2-7	once	TRBD2	CASRTGGTPYEQYF	TGTGCCAGCAGGACGGGGGGGACCCCCTACGAGCAGTACTTC
TRBV6-1	TRBJ2-3	once	TRBD2	CASSDSGGAPDTQYF	TGTGCCAGCAGCGATAGCGGGGGGGCCCCAGATACGCAGTATTTT
TRBV4-3	TRBJ2-2	.	.	CASSRKTTTRQATTGELFF	TGCGCCAGCAGCCGAAAGACAACGACACGTCAGGCTACAACCGGGGAGCTGTTTTTT
TRBV27	TRBJ2-1	once	TRBD2	CASSSTGIAGYNEQFF	TGTGCCAGCAGTTCCACCGGCATAGCGGGATACAATGAGCAGTTCTTC
TRBV30	TRBJ1-4	.	TRBD1	CAWTAGTGGKLFF	TGTGCCTGGACGGCCGGGACAGGAGGAAAACTGTTTTTT
TRBV5-6	TRBJ1-1	few	.	CASSLVQLNTEAFF	TGTGCCAGCAGCTTGGTACAGCTGAACACTGAAGCTTTCTTT